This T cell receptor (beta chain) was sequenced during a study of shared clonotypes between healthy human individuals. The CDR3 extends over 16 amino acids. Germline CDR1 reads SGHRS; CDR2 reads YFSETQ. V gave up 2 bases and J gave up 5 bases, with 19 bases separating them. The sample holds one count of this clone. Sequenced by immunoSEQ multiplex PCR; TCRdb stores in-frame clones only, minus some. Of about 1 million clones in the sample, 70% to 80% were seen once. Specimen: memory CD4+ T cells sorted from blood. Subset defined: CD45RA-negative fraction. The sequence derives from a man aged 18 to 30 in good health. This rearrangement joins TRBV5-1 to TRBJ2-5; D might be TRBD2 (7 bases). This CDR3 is CASSLGGGAPPETQYF. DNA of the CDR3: TGCGCCAGCAGCTTAGGAGGGGGGGCCCCGCCGGAGACCCAGTACTTC.